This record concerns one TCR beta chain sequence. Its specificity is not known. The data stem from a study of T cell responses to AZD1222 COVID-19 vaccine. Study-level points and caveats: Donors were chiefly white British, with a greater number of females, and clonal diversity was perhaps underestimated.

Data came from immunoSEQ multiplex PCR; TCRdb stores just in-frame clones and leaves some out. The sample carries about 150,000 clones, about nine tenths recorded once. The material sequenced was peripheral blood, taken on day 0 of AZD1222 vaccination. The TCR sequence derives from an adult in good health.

CDR3: CATTESSYEQYF. CDR3 bases: TGTGCCACCACAGAAAGCTCCTACGAGCAGTACTTC. This chain joins TRBV6-5 and TRBJ2-7; the D is unclear. Per germline, CDR1 MNHEY and CDR2 SVGAGI. Trimming took 10 bases from V and 0 from J, leaving 10 bases between them. The CDR3 extends over 12 amino acids.